What follows are 3 T cell receptor beta chains derived from one specimen sequenced in a study of Graves' ophthalmopathy and Graves' hyperthyroidism. Using RNA transcripts, the TCR beta CDR3 regions were amplified. An opening RT-PCR round employed HTBI primers and preceded a second-round multiplex PCR. TCRdb used MiXCR to reprocess the multiplex PCR reads, holding one entry per CDR3 protein. The sample comprises 660,000 or so distinct CDR3 sequences, about 41% of which are singletons, and 3.3% rests with the top ten. The sample comprised peripheral blood. The source is an adult man with Graves' ophthalmopathy.

The V call is TRBV20-1, the J call TRBJ1-5; possible D gene TRBD1, 6 bases. Per germline, CDR1 DFQATT and CDR2 SNEGSKA (reference sequence). The CDR3 is 15 residues long. V lost 0 bases and J 5 bases, leaving 14 bases between the germline ends. DNA for the CDR3: TGCAGTGCTAGAGATCGCAGGGGTAAATATCAGCCCCAGCATTTT. This codes for CSARDRRGKYQPQHF.

V and J are TRBV7-9 and TRBJ2-7; weak D call: TRBD2 (6 bases). The germline gives CDR1 SEHNR, CDR2 FQNEAQ (reference sequence). This CDR3 contains 16 residues. V was shortened by 6 bases and J by 0 bases, with 18 bases between the two germline ends. CDR3 amino acids: CASSEGLARLSYEQYF. Written as DNA, the CDR3 is TGTGCCAGCAGTGAAGGCCTAGCGCGGCTCTCCTACGAGCAGTACTTC.

In its sample, this clonotype was seen many times. This chain uses TRBV19 with TRBJ2-7; D is unresolved. CDR3 length equals 14 residues. Trimming removed 8 bases at V and 0 bases at J, with 14 bases between. Germline lookup yields CDR1 LNHDA and CDR2 SQIVND (reference sequence). The CDR3 DNA reads TGTGCCAGTTCAGGCTTGTCAAGCTCCTACGAGCAGTACTTC. This encodes CASSGLSSSYEQYF.